Sequencing of this T cell receptor (beta chain) was carried out in a study of shared clonotypes between healthy human individuals. Whole-study findings and limits: It was expected that sequencing depth would affect clonotype sharing among donors. When naive CD4 clonotypes were compared across a few donors, around 5% were shared.

Researchers divided each subset's genomic DNA evenly across several immunoSEQ plates. Profiling relied on immunoSEQ multiplex PCR, and the TCRdb table lists in-frame clones only, not all of them. The sample has about 680,000 clones; roughly 72% are singletons. CD4+ cells were split into CD45RA+ naive and CD45RA-negative memory subsets. Per germline, CDR1 SGHDT and CDR2 YYEEEE. V lost 0 bases to trimming and J lost 2 bases, with 8 bases between them. The CDR3 runs to 14 residues. This clone was picked up a small number of times. The antigen is unknown. Material for sequencing was memory CD4+ T cells sorted from blood. Described subset: CD45RA-negative fraction. The J gene is TRBJ1-1, the V gene TRBV5-6; D is uncertain. This clonotype originated in a woman in her twenties or thirties in good health. The CDR3 sequence is CASSLGRINTEAFF. For the CDR3, the DNA is TGTGCCAGCAGCTTGGGTAGGATTAACACTGAAGCTTTCTTT.